One sample yielded the 20 T cell receptor beta chains listed below, sequenced in a study of cytomegalovirus exposure and HLA in healthy donors. 13 Jbeta primers and 60 Vbeta primers were used for the PCR. TCRdb keeps only in-frame clones here, not all; method: immunoSEQ multiplex PCR. The sample lists some 140,000 clones, 74% occurring once. Source material: PBMCs. The receptor source for this set is a man aged 30 to 39 in good health and CMV-seronegative.

This clone showed up just a few times. The V gene is TRBV4-3, the J gene TRBJ2-3; D might be TRBD1 (7 bases). The V gene lost 0 bases and the J gene lost 4 bases, with 17 bases spanning the gap. Germline lookup yields CDR1 LGHNA and CDR2 YSLEER. The CDR3 has 17 residues. The CDR3 loop reads CASSQELAGGGPDTQYF. The CDR3 coding sequence is TGCGCCAGCAGCCAAGAACTAGCAGGAGGGGGCCCAGATACGCAGTATTTT.

This chain uses TRBV5-1 with TRBJ2-7, with TRBD2 matching 12 bases. CDR1 and CDR2 from the germline V gene are SGHRS and YFSETQ. The CDR3 sequence is 15 residues long. J lost 7 bases, V lost 2 bases, and 7 bases had no gene match. Written as DNA, the CDR3 is TGCGCCAGCAGCTTTTCCGGGACTAGCGGGTGGGAGCAGTACTTC. Protein: CASSFSGTSGWEQYF.

Worth noting for this clone: A junction end diverges from the germline sequence, so it may reflect a read error. J is TRBJ1-6 and V is TRBV30; a possible D gene is TRBD1 (5 bases). The CDR3 loop spans 14 amino acids. The germline V gene encodes CDR1 GTSNPN and CDR2 SVGIG (reference sequence). CDR3 sequence (DNA): TGTGCCTGGCAACAGGCTTTCGCGGATTCACCCCTCCCCTTT. Protein product: CAWQQAFADSPLPF.

This clone occurred many times. This sequence joins TRBV4-2 and TRBJ2-3; 13 bases map to TRBD2. With V trimmed by 0 bases and J by 6 bases, 6 bases remained unmatched. This CDR3 has 17 amino acids. Germline V gives CDR1 LGHNA, CDR2 YNFKEQ. CDR3 bases: TGTGCCAGCAGCCAAGATGGACTAGCGGGGGCGCGGGATACGCAGTATTTT. Its protein product is CASSQDGLAGARDTQYF.

As for this clone: At one end, the junction sequence differs from germline, possibly due to a read error. J is TRBJ1-5 and V is TRBV5-1; a possible D gene is TRBD1 (5 bases). This CDR3 is built from 15 residues. Germline CDR1 is SGHRS and CDR2 is YFSETQ. The CDR3 DNA is TGCGCCAGCAGCTTGGAGGGGAACCCGGATCAGCCCCAGAATTTT. It encodes CASSLEGNPDQPQNF.

This clone was counted between two and nine times. The chain recombines TRBV18 with TRBJ2-2; tentative D call: TRBD1 (5 bases). Germline assignment: CDR1 KGHSH and CDR2 LQKENI. The CDR3 consists of 16 residues. The germline V and J ends were trimmed by 1 base and 4 bases, with 13 bases remaining between them. CDR3 DNA sequence: TGTGCCAGCTCACCACGAACTGGGGCCGTCACCGGGGAGCTGTTTTTT. This translates into CASSPRTGAVTGELFF.

This sequence joins TRBV7-2 and TRBJ1-6, with D perhaps matching TRBD1 (6 bases). CDR1 is SGHTA, CDR2 FQGNSA, per germline. The CDR3 is 14 amino acids. V lost 3 bases and J 7 bases, leaving 10 bases between the germline ends. The CDR3 here is CASSLGAVNSPLHF. As DNA, the CDR3 is TGTGCCAGCAGCTTGGGGGCAGTAAATTCACCCCTCCACTTT.

This chain joins TRBV18 and TRBJ2-7; a weak D match, TRBD1 (6 bases). The germline V gene has CDR1 KGHSH and CDR2 LQKENI. Deletions cut 1 base from V and 4 bases from J, with 8 bases between. CDR3 length: 13 residues. CDR3 loop: CASSPHREYEQYF. The CDR3 DNA is TGTGCCAGCTCACCACACAGGGAATACGAGCAGTACTTC.

The genes are TRBV5-1 and TRBJ2-7; D unresolved. Trimming cost V 0 bases and J 3 bases, with 7 bases left between them. The CDR3 has 13 amino acids. Germline values: CDR1 SGHRS, CDR2 YFSETQ. The CDR3 DNA reads TGCGCCAGCAGCTTGGACCACGGCTACGAGCAGTACTTC. This codes for CASSLDHGYEQYF.

The chain employs TRBV2 and TRBJ1-3; a possible D gene is TRBD1 (5 bases). This CDR3 region has 16 residues. The V end lost 0 bases, the J end lost 0 bases, and 9 bases lay between the germline ends. In germline, CDR1 is SNHLY, CDR2 FYNNEI. The CDR3: CASSEAEGLSGNTIYF. The CDR3, as DNA: TGTGCCAGCAGTGAAGCTGAGGGACTCTCTGGAAACACCATATATTTT.

The J gene is TRBJ1-3, the V gene TRBV28; no clear D gene. V was pared by 1 base and J by 4 bases, with 8 bases between. The germline CDR1 and CDR2 sequences are MDHEN and SYDVKM. CDR3 length: 14 amino acids. The CDR3 protein is CASSLLAEGNTIYF. CDR3 in DNA: TGTGCCAGCAGTTTATTGGCAGAAGGAAACACCATATATTTT.

This chain connects TRBV29-1 to TRBJ2-5; TRBD1 is a possible D gene (6 bases). Between the trimmed V and J ends, which lost 6 bases and 1 base, there was a span of 12 bases. Germline values: CDR1 SQVTM, CDR2 ANQGSEA. CDR3 length equals 13 residues. The CDR3 nucleotides are TGCAGCGTGCTCTGGACAGCCCAAGAGACCCAGTACTTC. Translating it yields CSVLWTAQETQYF.

The CDR3 is CASSETGEAEQYF. The CDR3 DNA follows: TGTGCCAGCAGTGAGACAGGTGAGGCCGAGCAGTACTTC. The gene calls are TRBV6-1 and TRBJ2-7, with D possibly matching TRBD1 (6 bases). The CDR3 extends over 13 amino acids. Germline values: CDR1 MNHNS, CDR2 SASEGT. The V gene lost 3 bases and the J gene lost 6 bases, with 12 bases spanning the gap.

This clone was observed a few times. V usage is TRBV28 and J usage is TRBJ1-4, with D possibly matching TRBD1 (6 bases). Trimming shortened V by 5 bases and J by 3 bases, and 13 bases separated the two germline ends. The V gene's germline CDR1 is MDHEN and CDR2 SYDVKM. The CDR3 is made up of 15 amino acids. The CDR3 spells CASSQRTDPNEKLFF. The CDR3 coding sequence is TGTGCCAGCAGTCAAAGGACAGACCCTAATGAAAAACTGTTTTTT. Full variable domain (remainder filled in from reference TRBV28 and TRBJ1-4): DVKVTQSSRYLVKRTGEKVFLECVQDMDHENMFWYRQDPGLGLRLIYFSYDVKMKEKGDIPEGYSVSREKKERFSLILESASTNQTSMYLCASSQRTDPNEKLFFGSGTQLSVL.

As for this clone: At one of its ends the junction is not consistent with the germline gene, which may arise from a read error. This chain links TRBV6-1 with TRBJ1-5; D perhaps matches TRBD1 (6 bases). CDR1 and CDR2 from the germline V gene are MNHNS and SASEGT. The CDR3 covers 12 residues. The CDR3 region is CASNREPQPQNF. DNA of the CDR3: TGTGCCAGCAACAGGGAACCTCAGCCCCAGAATTTT.

The chain joins TRBV7-9 to TRBJ2-5, with D perhaps matching TRBD2 (5 bases). V lost 1 base and J lost 1, with 10 bases in between. Germline-derived CDR1 and CDR2 are SEHNR and FQNEAQ (reference sequence). The CDR3 contains 15 residues. CDR3 sequence (DNA): TGTGCCAGCAGCTTAGAAGGGAGAACCCAAGAGACCCAGTACTTC. As protein: CASSLEGRTQETQYF.

This chain joins TRBV9 and TRBJ2-3; 10 bases are a match to TRBD2. The V and J ends lost 3 bases and 2 bases, in that order; junction bases with no gene match: 9. The CDR3 extends over 17 amino acids. Germline-derived CDR1 and CDR2 are SGDLS and YYNGEE. The CDR3 DNA reads TGTGCCAGCAGCGCCGCTACTAGCGGGGCGAACACAGATACGCAGTATTTT. It encodes CASSAATSGANTDTQYF.

There are a few counts of this clone. The chain combines TRBV2 with TRBJ1-2; the match to TRBD1 covers 11 bases. Germline CDR1 SNHLY, CDR2 FYNNEI. The CDR3 contains 14 residues. V gave up 4 bases and J gave up 6 bases; unmatched junction bases: 4. In DNA, the CDR3 is TGTGCCAGCAGTGTCGGACAGGGGGCGAATGGCTACACCTTC. This sequence encodes CASSVGQGANGYTF.

V and J are TRBV29-1 and TRBJ2-3; 15 nucleotides match TRBD2. Trimming took 7 bases from V and 11 from J; bases not matched to a gene: 10. Germline V gives CDR1 SQVTM, CDR2 ANQGSEA. There are 14 residues in the CDR3. CDR3 region: CSAGLAGGPLEQYF. The CDR3 coding sequence is TGCAGCGCCGGACTAGCGGGGGGGCCTCTTGAGCAGTATTTT.

The V call is TRBV15, the J call TRBJ2-7; D uncertain. The CDR3 is 12 amino acids. V was pared by 0 bases and J by 2 bases, with 2 bases between. Germline V lookup: CDR1 LNHNV, CDR2 YYDKDF (reference sequence). In DNA form, the CDR3 reads TGTGCCACCAGCAGAGACACCTACGAGCAGTACTTC. This gives the protein CATSRDTYEQYF.